Each of the 19 T cell receptor beta chains below was sequenced from the same sample in a study of cytomegalovirus exposure and HLA in healthy donors. Primers for the PCR totalled 60 Vbeta and 13 Jbeta. Sequencing used immunoSEQ multiplex PCR; TCRdb keeps in-frame clones, though not all of them. Of about 180,000 clones listed, 84% are singletons. Sequencing was carried out using PBMCs. All receptors come from a girl aged 2 to 10 in good health and CMV-seropositive.

The gene calls are TRBV6-5 and TRBJ1-1, with TRBD1 as a possible D gene (6 bases). CDR3 size: 14 residues. The V gene lost 4 bases and the J gene lost 8 bases, with 17 bases spanning the gap. Germline V CDR1 and CDR2: MNHEY, SVGAGI. The CDR3 DNA is TGTGCCAGCAGTTTCTCAACTTATGGACAGGAAGCTTTCTTT. The encoded protein is CASSFSTYGQEAFF.

The chain employs TRBV6-1 and TRBJ1-2; D might be TRBD1 (6 bases). Germline V gene sequence: CDR1 MNHNS, CDR2 SASEGT. Trimming took 10 bases from V and 3 from J, leaving 18 bases between them. CDR3 length: 14 amino acids. The CDR3, as DNA: TGTGCCACCCTCCAGACAGGCTCCGACTATGGCTACACCTTC. Protein: CATLQTGSDYGYTF.

For the CDR3, the DNA is TGTGCCAGCAGTTTGCCTAACAGGGGACTGGGGGAGACCCAGTACTTC. Translated: CASSLPNRGLGETQYF. This chain connects TRBV27 to TRBJ2-5; D may be TRBD1 (7 bases). The CDR3 totals 16 residues. Trimming left V 3 bases short and J 5 bases short, with 19 bases between. CDR1 is MNHEY, CDR2 SMNVEV, per germline (reference sequence).

The CDR3 DNA reads as TGTGCCTGGAGTCCCCTAGGGGGCTATGGCTACACCTTC. Protein sequence: CAWSPLGGYGYTF. The V gene is TRBV30, the J gene TRBJ1-2, with a possible D match to TRBD1 (6 bases). Germline assignment: CDR1 GTSNPN and CDR2 SVGIG (reference sequence). The CDR3 consists of 13 residues. Trimming removed 2 bases from V and 4 bases from J, with 11 bases in between.

V gene TRBV6-5 combines with J gene TRBJ2-6, with 7 bases that match TRBD2. Unmatched junction bases numbered 4, after V lost 6 bases and J lost 2 bases. In germline, CDR1 is MNHEY, CDR2 SVGAGI. CDR3 length equals 15 residues. CDR3 nucleotide sequence: TGTGCCAGCAGGGGAGCGGGGACTGGGGCCAACGTCCTGACTTTC. This translates into CASRGAGTGANVLTF.

This clone occurred a few times. The chain joins TRBV5-5 to TRBJ2-7; D is unclear. V shed 4 bases and J shed 0 bases, with 14 bases lying between them. Germline CDR1 is SGHKS and CDR2 is YYEKEE (reference sequence). There are 15 residues in the CDR3. The CDR3 DNA is TGTGCCAGCAGCCAGGATAGGTCCAGCTCCTACGAGCAGTACTTC. Translating it yields CASSQDRSSSYEQYF.

V gene TRBV5-1 combines with J gene TRBJ2-7, with D perhaps TRBD1 (5 bases). Per the germline V gene, CDR1 is SGHRS and CDR2 is YFSETQ. Trimming cost V 0 bases and J 4 bases, with 14 bases left between them. This CDR3 is built from 15 residues. As DNA, the CDR3 is TGCGCCAGCAGCTTGGATCCCGTACAGGAGTACGAGCAGTACTTC. Translating gives CASSLDPVQEYEQYF.

CDR3 protein: CASSNWAGQETQYF. In DNA, the CDR3 is TGTGCCAGTAGTAATTGGGCAGGGCAAGAGACCCAGTACTTC. J is TRBJ2-5 and V is TRBV19; D perhaps matches TRBD1 (5 bases). This CDR3 is built from 14 residues. Germline V gives CDR1 LNHDA, CDR2 SQIVND (reference sequence). Trimming left V 4 bases short and J 2 bases short, with 11 bases between.

The V gene is TRBV18, the J gene TRBJ1-5; weak D call: TRBD1 (5 bases). From germline, CDR1 is KGHSH and CDR2 LQKENI. This CDR3 spans 13 amino acids. With 5 bases removed from V and 5 bases from J, the gap between germline ends came to 10 bases. The CDR3 DNA follows: TGTGCCAGCTCAGCGACAGAGGATCAGCCCCAGCATTTT. It specifies CASSATEDQPQHF.

The chain recombines TRBV4-2 with TRBJ2-7, with TRBD1 matching over 7 bases. The V and J ends lost 1 base and 6 bases, in that order; junction bases with no gene match: 18. Germline CDR1 reads LGHNA; CDR2 reads YNFKEQ. This CDR3 has 18 residues. CDR3 protein: CASSQVRILRDRAPEQYF. CDR3 sequence (DNA): TGTGCCAGCAGCCAAGTCCGCATCTTAAGAGACAGGGCCCCCGAGCAGTACTTC.

The chain carries TRBV5-1 and TRBJ1-5; D is undetermined. The CDR3 is 14 residues long. With 1 base removed from V and 3 bases from J, the gap between germline ends came to 8 bases. Germline V gives CDR1 SGHRS, CDR2 YFSETQ. CDR3 DNA sequence: TGCGCCAGCAGCTTGACGCCTAACAATCAGCCCCAGCATTTT. Residues: CASSLTPNNQPQHF.

This clone turned up a few times. V usage is TRBV7-6 and J usage is TRBJ2-7; the match to TRBD1 covers 7 bases. J lost 6 bases, V lost 2 bases, and 10 bases had no gene match. The CDR3 contains 15 residues. The germline gives CDR1 SGHVS, CDR2 FNYEAQ. CDR3 region: CASSLMDSAGGEQYF. The CDR3 nucleotides read TGTGCCAGCAGCTTAATGGACAGCGCAGGGGGCGAGCAGTACTTC.

This clone was picked up a small number of times. This chain uses TRBV5-1 with TRBJ1-4; no firm D call. This CDR3 is 15 amino acids long. Trimming cost V 0 bases and J 2 bases, with 8 bases left between them. Germline loops: CDR1 SGHRS, CDR2 YFSETQ. CDR3 sequence (DNA): TGCGCCAGCAGCTTGGAGCCCAACACTAATGAAAAACTGTTTTTT. Translated, it gives CASSLEPNTNEKLFF.

The sample holds one count of this clone. No conserved phenylalanine or tryptophan ends this CDR3, so it is likely a read error. Because the CDR3's place on the DNA is in doubt, the DNA is left out and the CDR3 is given as listed by TCRdb. The V gene is TRBV19, the J gene TRBJ1-4; the tabulated D call, TRBD1, remains unverified against the DNA. Germline V gene data show CDR1 as LNHDA and CDR2 as SQIVND (reference sequence). The CDR3 spans 9 amino acids, including both terminal residues. The CDR3: CASTRTGEV.

The chain carries TRBV6-1 and TRBJ2-1, with 7 bases matching TRBD2. Unmatched junction bases numbered 12, after V lost 6 bases and J lost 7 bases. The CDR3 has 15 amino acids. Looked up from germline, CDR1 is MNHNS and CDR2 is SASEGT. This CDR3 is CASSWEGSHTNEQFF. CDR3 coding DNA: TGTGCCAGCAGCTGGGAGGGCTCCCACACGAATGAGCAGTTCTTC.

V and J are TRBV7-8 and TRBJ1-5; no clear D. The V end was cut by 2 bases, the J end by 9 bases, with 17 bases between. The CDR3 covers 15 residues. CDR1 and CDR2 (germline): SGHVS, FQNEAQ. This CDR3 is CASSLYTVPVGPQHF. In DNA, the CDR3 is TGTGCCAGCAGCTTATACACAGTCCCCGTTGGGCCCCAGCATTTT.

The chain links TRBV30 to TRBJ2-7; perhaps TRBD2 as D (5 bases). CDR1 is GTSNPN and CDR2 is SVGIG in the germline V gene (reference sequence). The germline V and J ends were trimmed by 1 base and 2 bases, with 9 bases remaining between them. The CDR3 covers 13 residues. The CDR3, as DNA: TGTGCCTGGAGTGAGGAGGCGACCTACGAGCAGTACTTC. Translation gives CAWSEEATYEQYF.

V is TRBV11-1 and J is TRBJ1-6, with 7 bases matching TRBD1. Germline V gives CDR1 SGHAT, CDR2 FQDESV (reference sequence). The ends lost 5 bases at V and 7 bases at J; junction bases unmatched: 11. The CDR3 runs to 16 residues. CDR3 DNA sequence: TGTGCCAGCAGCCAACGACCCCGGGACAGCAATTCACCCCTCCACTTT. Translated, it gives CASSQRPRDSNSPLHF.

Here the CDR3 DNA reads TGCGCCAGCAGTGAGTCGTTCAGGGCCCAGTACTTC. Translation: CASSESFRAQYF. This rearrangement joins TRBV10-2 to TRBJ2-5; maybe TRBD1 (5 bases). Trimming stripped 0 bases from V and 9 bases from J, with 8 bases between. Germline CDR1 is WSHSY and CDR2 is SAAADI. This CDR3 spans 12 amino acids.